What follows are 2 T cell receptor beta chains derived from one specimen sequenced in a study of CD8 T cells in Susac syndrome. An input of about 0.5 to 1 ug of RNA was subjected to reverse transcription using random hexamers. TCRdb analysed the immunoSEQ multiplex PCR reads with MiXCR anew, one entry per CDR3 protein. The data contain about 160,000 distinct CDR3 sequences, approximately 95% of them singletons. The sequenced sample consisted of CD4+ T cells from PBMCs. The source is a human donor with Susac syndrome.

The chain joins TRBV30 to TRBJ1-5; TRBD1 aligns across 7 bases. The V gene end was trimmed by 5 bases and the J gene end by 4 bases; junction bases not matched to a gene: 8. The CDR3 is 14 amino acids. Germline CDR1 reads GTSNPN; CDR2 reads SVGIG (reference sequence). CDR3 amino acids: CAWCRTGWNQPQHF. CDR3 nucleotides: TGTGCCTGGTGCAGGACAGGATGGAATCAGCCCCAGCATTTT. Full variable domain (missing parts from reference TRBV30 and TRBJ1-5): SQTIHQWPATLVQPVGSPLSLECTVEGTSNPNLYWYRQAAGRGLQLLFYSVGIGQISSEVPQNLSASRPQDRQFILSSKKLLLSDSGFYLCAWCRTGWNQPQHFGDGTRLSIL.

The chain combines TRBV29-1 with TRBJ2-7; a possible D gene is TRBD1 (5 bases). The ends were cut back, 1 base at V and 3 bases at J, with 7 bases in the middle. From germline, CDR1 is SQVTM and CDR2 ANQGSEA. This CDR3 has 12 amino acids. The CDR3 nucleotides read TGCAGCGTTGAAGCCCAGGGCTACGAGCAGTACTTC. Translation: CSVEAQGYEQYF.